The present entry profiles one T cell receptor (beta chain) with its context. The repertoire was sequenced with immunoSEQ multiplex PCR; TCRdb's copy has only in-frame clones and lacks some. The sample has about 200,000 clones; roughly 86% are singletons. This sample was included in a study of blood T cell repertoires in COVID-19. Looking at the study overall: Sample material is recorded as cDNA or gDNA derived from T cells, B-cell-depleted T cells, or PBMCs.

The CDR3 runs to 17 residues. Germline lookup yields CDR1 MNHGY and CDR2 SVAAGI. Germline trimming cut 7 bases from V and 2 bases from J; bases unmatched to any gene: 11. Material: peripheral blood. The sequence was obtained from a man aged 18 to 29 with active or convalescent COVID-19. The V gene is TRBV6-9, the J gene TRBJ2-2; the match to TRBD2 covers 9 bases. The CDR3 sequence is CASMTLRTSDNTGELFF. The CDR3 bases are TGTGCCAGCATGACCCTAAGGACTAGCGATAACACCGGGGAGCTGTTTTTT.